One sample yielded the 27 T cell receptor beta chains listed below, sequenced in a study of blood T cell repertoires in COVID-19. Generated by immunoSEQ multiplex PCR, the TCRdb table keeps only in-frame clones and is missing some. This sample carries about 400,000 clones, around 89% of them seen once, and the ten largest clones take roughly 4.3%. Specimen: peripheral blood. These receptors were collected from a woman aged 30 to 39 with acute or convalescent COVID-19.

This chain uses TRBV18 with TRBJ2-7, with TRBD1 as a possible D gene (7 bases). Trimming left V 2 bases short and J 6 bases short, with 17 bases between. The CDR3 runs to 15 residues. CDR1 and CDR2 from the germline V gene are KGHSH and LQKENI. This CDR3 is CASSPGAGGGFEQYF. The DNA for the CDR3 is TGTGCCAGCTCACCAGGGGCAGGGGGAGGCTTCGAGCAGTACTTC. The complete variable domain, with remaining parts taken from reference TRBV18 and TRBJ2-7, reads NAGVMQNPRHLVRRRGQEARLRCSPMKGHSHVYWYRQLPEEGLKFMVYLQKENIIDESGMPKERFSAEFPKEGPSILRIQQVVRGDSAAYFCASSPGAGGGFEQYFGPGTRLTVT.

The chain recombines TRBV6-5 with TRBJ1-5, with 7 nucleotides matching TRBD1. V shed 7 bases and J 3 bases; nucleotides not matched to a gene: 6. Germline lookup yields CDR1 MNHEY and CDR2 SVGAGI. CDR3 size: 14 residues. CDR3 amino acids: CASNPGQNNQPQHF. CDR3 DNA: TGTGCCAGCAACCCGGGACAGAACAATCAGCCCCAGCATTTT.

This clone was observed a handful of times. V usage is TRBV19 and J usage is TRBJ1-1; D gene ambiguous. This CDR3 has 13 residues. V was trimmed by 3 bases and J by 4 bases, leaving 9 bases between them. CDR1 and CDR2 from the germline V gene are LNHDA and SQIVND (reference sequence). For the CDR3, the DNA is TGTGCCAGTAGTATGGGCCCTTTCACTGAAGCTTTCTTT. Its protein is CASSMGPFTEAFF.

The gene calls are TRBV6-5 and TRBJ2-3; TRBD1 agrees at 8 bases. V was clipped by 4 bases and J by 0 bases; unmatched bases: 6. This CDR3 has 16 residues. Per the germline V gene, CDR1 is MNHEY and CDR2 is SVGAGI. As DNA, the CDR3 is TGTGCCAGCAGTTCGTCCAGGACAGGGAGCACAGATACGCAGTATTTT. It codes for CASSSSRTGSTDTQYF.

V usage is TRBV7-2 and J usage is TRBJ2-1, with D unclear. The CDR3 length is 15 residues. The ends were cut back, 0 bases at V and 0 bases at J, with 6 bases in the middle. In germline, CDR1 is SGHTA, CDR2 FQGNSA. The CDR3 protein is CASSLASSSYNEQFF. For the CDR3, the DNA is TGTGCCAGCAGCTTAGCTAGCAGCTCCTACAATGAGCAGTTCTTC.

CDR3 bases: TGTGCCACCAGTGCCCCTGCGCTAGAGACCCAGTACTTC. Translated, it gives CATSAPALETQYF. The chain joins TRBV24-1 to TRBJ2-5, with D uncertain. Germline V gives CDR1 KGHDR, CDR2 SFDVKD. V was cut by 5 bases and J by 4 bases, with 10 bases left in between. The CDR3 sequence is 13 residues long.

The rearrangement joins TRBV20-1 to TRBJ2-5; D not resolved. CDR3 length: 11 residues. V was shortened by 5 bases and J by 5 bases, with 9 bases between the two germline ends. Germline CDR1 and CDR2: DFQATT and SNEGSKA (reference sequence). CDR3 nucleotides: TGCAGTGCTGTCCTGTTGGAGACCCAGTACTTC. Translation: CSAVLLETQYF.

The chain is built from TRBV7-2 and TRBJ1-2, with D possibly being TRBD1 (5 bases). There are 14 residues in the CDR3. Germline CDR1 reads SGHTA; CDR2 reads FQGNSA. Trimming took 3 bases from V and 3 from J, leaving 11 bases between them. CDR3 residues: CASSFGWGDYGYTF. The CDR3 bases are TGTGCCAGCAGCTTTGGATGGGGCGACTATGGCTACACCTTC.

V usage is TRBV5-1 and J usage is TRBJ1-1, with a weak D call TRBD1 (6 bases). CDR1 SGHRS and CDR2 YFSETQ come from the germline V gene. The V and J ends lost 3 bases and 3 bases respectively, with 18 bases between them. This CDR3 region has 16 residues. Here the CDR3 DNA reads TGCGCCAGCAGCTCGGGTACTAGGGGGTTTGACACTGAAGCTTTCTTT. Protein: CASSSGTRGFDTEAFF.

Only one count was recorded for this clone. The chain recombines TRBV6-6 with TRBJ1-1; 8 positions match TRBD1. The CDR3 is made up of 16 amino acids. Germline assignment: CDR1 MNHNY and CDR2 SVGAGI (reference sequence). Trimming removed 4 bases from V and 3 bases from J; junction bases left unmatched: 10. CDR3 in amino acids: CASSLNPGQGHTEAFF. In nucleotides, the CDR3 is TGTGCCAGCAGTTTAAACCCCGGACAGGGCCACACTGAAGCTTTCTTT.

This CDR3 reads CASSRHYRDGYTF. CDR3 DNA sequence: TGTGCCAGCAGCAGGCATTACAGGGATGGCTACACCTTC. This chain connects TRBV7-9 to TRBJ1-2; D is possibly TRBD1 (6 bases). CDR3 length: 13 amino acids. Germline CDR1 and CDR2: SEHNR and FQNEAQ (reference sequence). The germline V and J ends were trimmed by 5 bases and 6 bases, with 13 bases remaining between them. Supplemented by reference TRBV7-9 and TRBJ1-2, the full variable domain reads DTGVSQNPRHKITKRGQNVTFRCDPISEHNRLYWYRQTLGQGPEFLTYFQNEAQLEKSRLLSDRFSAERPKGSFSTLEIQRTEQGDSAMYLCASSRHYRDGYTFGSGTRLTVV.

The CDR3 reads CASSPSGTSYGYTF. The CDR3 DNA reads as TGTGCCAGCAGCCCCTCCGGGACATCCTATGGCTACACCTTC. This chain uses TRBV16 with TRBJ1-2; D perhaps matches TRBD1 (6 bases). Germline V gene data show CDR1 as KGHSY and CDR2 as FQNENV. The CDR3 length is 14 residues. Trimming shortened V by 4 bases and J by 4 bases, and 13 bases separated the two germline ends.

This clone was picked up one time. This sequence joins TRBV5-4 and TRBJ2-2, with 14 bases lining up with TRBD2. CDR1 and CDR2 from the germline V gene are SGHNT and YYREEE (reference sequence). The CDR3 extends over 16 amino acids. Trimming took 3 bases from V and 5 from J; bases not matched to a gene: 3. Here the CDR3 reads CASSYRTSGGTGELFF. The CDR3 DNA reads as TGTGCCAGCAGCTATAGGACTAGCGGGGGGACCGGGGAGCTGTTTTTT.

This chain joins TRBV27 and TRBJ2-7; D is perhaps TRBD1 (6 bases). This CDR3 is built from 15 residues. CDR1 is MNHEY and CDR2 is SMNVEV in the germline V gene (reference sequence). Between the trimmed V and J ends, which lost 3 bases and 0 bases, there was a span of 12 bases. CDR3 in amino acids: CASSFRQASSYEQYF. The CDR3 bases are TGTGCCAGCAGTTTCCGACAGGCGAGCTCCTACGAGCAGTACTTC.

The chain uses TRBV5-4 and TRBJ2-6, with D maybe TRBD2 (5 bases). The CDR3 is made up of 16 amino acids. Deletions cut 3 bases from V and 1 base from J, with 11 bases between. In germline, CDR1 is SGHNT, CDR2 YYREEE (reference sequence). Here the CDR3 reads CASSSAGSSGANVLTF. In nucleotides, the CDR3 is TGTGCCAGCAGCTCGGCGGGTAGTTCTGGGGCCAACGTCCTGACTTTC.

The chain uses TRBV7-9 and TRBJ2-2; 8 bases match TRBD2. CDR3 size: 16 residues. Germline values: CDR1 SEHNR, CDR2 FQNEAQ (reference sequence). The junction had 8 bases not matched to a gene; V was cut back by 6 bases and J by 2 bases. The CDR3 sequence: CASSLHGGENTGELFF. In nucleotides, the CDR3 is TGTGCCAGCAGTTTGCACGGGGGGGAAAACACCGGGGAGCTGTTTTTT.

The V gene is TRBV27, the J gene TRBJ2-3; weak D call: TRBD2 (5 bases). The CDR3 is 18 amino acids. The ends were cut back, 10 bases at V and 1 base at J, with 27 bases in the middle. Germline loops: CDR1 MNHEY, CDR2 SMNVEV (reference sequence). The CDR3 coding sequence is TGTGCCACCCTTGGCCGGGATCACTGGGAAGGCGGCACAGATACGCAGTATTTT. Translated: CATLGRDHWEGGTDTQYF.

The rearrangement joins TRBV2 to TRBJ2-1; 13 bases agree with TRBD2. Germline V gene data show CDR1 as SNHLY and CDR2 as FYNNEI. V dropped 0 bases and J dropped 5; count of bases not matched to a gene: 1. The CDR3 totals 16 residues. The CDR3 bases are TGTGCCAGCAGTGAAGCGGGACTAGCGGGGAACAATGAGCAGTTCTTC. Translated: CASSEAGLAGNNEQFF.

The chain has TRBV15 and TRBJ1-3; D ambiguous. The germline V gene has CDR1 LNHNV and CDR2 YYDKDF (reference sequence). The CDR3 runs 16 residues. V lost 1 base, J lost 3 bases, and 13 bases lay in between. CDR3 coding DNA: TGTGCCACCAGCAGAGGATTGGCGGGCTTTGGAAACACCATATATTTT. As protein: CATSRGLAGFGNTIYF.

This clone came up once. The chain recombines TRBV3-1 (or the pseudogene TRBV3-2) with TRBJ1-1; D call uncertain. Trimming pared 2 bases from V and 1 base from J, leaving 11 bases between. The CDR3 loop spans 15 amino acids. The germline V gene encodes CDR1 LGHDT and CDR2 YNNKEL (reference sequence). The CDR3 DNA is TGTGCCAGCAGCCAATTCGCGGGGAAGAACACTGAAGCTTTCTTT. This translates into CASSQFAGKNTEAFF.

V is TRBV10-3 and J is TRBJ1-5; weak D call: TRBD1 (5 bases). This CDR3 contains 14 residues. CDR1 is ENHRY and CDR2 is SYGVKD in the germline V gene. The germline V and J ends were trimmed by 0 bases and 5 bases, with 8 bases remaining between them. CDR3 DNA: TGTGCCATCAGTGAGTCGCAGGGTCATCAGCCCCAGCATTTT. Amino acids: CAISESQGHQPQHF.

This clone appeared once. V usage is TRBV9 and J usage is TRBJ1-2; D is uncertain. Trimming stripped 4 bases from V and 0 bases from J, with 13 bases between. The CDR3 extends over 15 amino acids. Per the germline V gene, CDR1 is SGDLS and CDR2 is YYNGEE. The CDR3 here is CASSPKRGSNYGYTF. The CDR3 region has the DNA TGTGCCAGCAGCCCTAAGAGAGGGTCTAACTATGGCTACACCTTC.

The chain recombines TRBV6-1 with TRBJ1-3, with TRBD1 matching 9 bases. The CDR3 length is 16 residues. The V segment lost 1 base and the J segment 3 bases; nucleotides outside the gene matches: 4. The V gene's germline CDR1 is MNHNS and CDR2 SASEGT. In DNA, the CDR3 is TGTGCCAGCAGTGAAGAGACAGGGGGTTATGGAAACACCATATATTTT. This encodes CASSEETGGYGNTIYF.

This chain connects TRBV13 to TRBJ2-1, with 9 bases fitting TRBD1. V dropped 8 bases and J dropped 4; count of bases not matched to a gene: 15. This CDR3 spans 17 amino acids. Germline V gives CDR1 PRHDT, CDR2 FYEKMQ (reference sequence). The CDR3 protein is CASLSGITGGAYNEQFF. Here the CDR3 DNA reads TGTGCCAGCCTGAGCGGGATTACAGGGGGCGCGTACAATGAGCAGTTCTTC.

The chain uses TRBV6-2 or TRBV6-3 and TRBJ1-5; weak D call: TRBD1 (6 bases). The CDR3 is made up of 15 amino acids. In germline, CDR1 is MNHEY, CDR2 SVGEGT. Trimming cost V 5 bases and J 4 bases, with 15 bases left between them. In nucleotides, the CDR3 is TGTGCCAGCAGTCACCAAGATACAGGGAATCAGCCCCAGCATTTT. This codes for CASSHQDTGNQPQHF.

V and J are TRBV28 and TRBJ2-3, with TRBD1 matching 9 bases. CDR3 length equals 19 residues. Germline CDR1 MDHEN, CDR2 SYDVKM. Trimming cost V 2 bases and J 5 bases; bases outside gene matches: 17. CDR3 in amino acids: CASSLRAGRRTGVEDTQYF. The CDR3 nucleotides are TGTGCCAGCAGTTTAAGGGCCGGGAGGAGGACAGGGGTGGAAGATACGCAGTATTTT.

In this sample, this clone turned up once. This sequence joins TRBV7-9 and TRBJ2-1, with a tentative D call TRBD1 (5 bases). The CDR3 loop spans 13 amino acids. In germline, CDR1 is SEHNR, CDR2 FQNEAQ (reference sequence). V lost 4 bases and J lost 6, with 10 bases in between. CDR3 amino acids: CASSSWGPNEQFF. The CDR3 DNA reads as TGTGCCAGCAGCTCTTGGGGCCCCAATGAGCAGTTCTTC.